This T cell receptor (beta chain) was sequenced during a study of blood T cell repertoires in COVID-19. On the study more broadly: PBMCs, B-cell-depleted T cells, or T cells provided the cDNA or gDNA that made up the material.

Methods used by the authors: It was from reference gene primer amplification that nucleated cell counts were estimated. Profiled with immunoSEQ multiplex PCR; TCRdb holds only in-frame clones, not every one. V, J and clone size derive from that table, while D and trimming were established from the DNA sequence. Of fewer than 65,000 clones listed, roughly nine tenths are singletons. Trimming removed 4 bases from V and 6 bases from J; junction bases left unmatched: 7. CDR3 length: 15 amino acids. From germline, CDR1 is GTSNPN and CDR2 SVGIG (reference sequence). The rearrangement uses TRBV30 and TRBJ2-3, with 13 nucleotides matching TRBD2. The sample taken for sequencing was peripheral blood. This clonotype originated in a woman in her sixties with active or convalescent COVID-19. As DNA, the CDR3 is TGTGCCTGGAAAACCGGACTAGCGGGAGCGGATACGCAGTATTTT. Encoded protein: CAWKTGLAGADTQYF.